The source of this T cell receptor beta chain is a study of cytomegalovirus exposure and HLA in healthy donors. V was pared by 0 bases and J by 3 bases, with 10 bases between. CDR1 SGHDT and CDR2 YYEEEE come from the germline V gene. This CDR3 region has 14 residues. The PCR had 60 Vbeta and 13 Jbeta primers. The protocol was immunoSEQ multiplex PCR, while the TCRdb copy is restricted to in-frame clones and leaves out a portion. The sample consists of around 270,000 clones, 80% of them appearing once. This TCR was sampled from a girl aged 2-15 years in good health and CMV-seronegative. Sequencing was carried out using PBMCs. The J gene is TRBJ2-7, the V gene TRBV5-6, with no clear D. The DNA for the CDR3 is TGTGCCAGCAGCTTGGACAGTTCGAACTACGAGCAGTACTTC. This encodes CASSLDSSNYEQYF. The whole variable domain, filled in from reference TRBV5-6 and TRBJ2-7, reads DAGVTQSPTHLIKTRGQQVTLRCSPKSGHDTVSWYQQALGQGPQFIFQYYEEEERQRGNFPDRFSGHQFPNYSSELNVNALLLGDSALYLCASSLDSSNYEQYFGPGTRLTVT.